This entry describes one T cell receptor beta chain. What it binds is unknown. Sequence at one end of the junction differs from germline and may be a read error. These data come from a study of blood T cells in healthy people across ages. Primers used in a second PCR of roughly 6 to 12 cycles were a sample-barcoded 5' primer and a J-beta primer mix. From the 5' RACE reads, TCRdb called clonotypes with MiXCR, one entry per CDR3 protein. The repertoire holds 1.4 million to 1.5 million distinct CDR3 sequences, with 42% as singletons. Peripheral blood was drawn, ten milliliters per donor. Each sample yielded at least 7 million isolated PBMCs. Overall study findings and caveats: Diversity figures based on one million T cells were deemed too low. Among long-lived donors, naive CD4+ cells were more numerous and diversity higher than in aged donors.

Sample: blood. The origin of this receptor is a young woman in good health.

The chain's CDR3 is CASSESLLAGGADTQYF. The CDR3 DNA sequence: TGTGCTAGCAGTGAATCTTTGTTAGCGGGGGGTGCAGATACGCAGTATTTT. This chain uses TRBV2 with TRBJ2-3; 10 bases align to TRBD2. In germline, CDR1 is SNHLY, CDR2 FYNNEI. The CDR3 has 17 amino acids.